This TCR beta chain is drawn from a study of shared clonotypes between healthy human individuals. Study overall: Aged 18 to 49, the donors were a couple of women and three men.

Points on this clone: The antigen remains unidentified.

This CDR3 spans 15 amino acids. In germline, CDR1 is MDHEN, CDR2 SYDVKM. Deletions cut 7 bases from V and 5 bases from J, with 20 bases between. Study outcomes and limitations: The rarefaction results pointed to incomplete sorted-subset sequencing despite large depth.

Repertoires were generated with immunoSEQ multiplex PCR, while TCRdb's copy carries only in-frame clones and drops some. This sample has under 1,100,000 clones, with about 75% found just once. The TCR originated in a man younger than 35 in good health. The chain uses TRBV28 and TRBJ1-2, with D maybe TRBD1 (6 bases). The sequencing sample was made of memory CD4+ T cells sorted from blood. Regarding subset: CD45RA-negative fraction. CDR3 residues: CASTQRDKPIYGYTF. The DNA for the CDR3 is TGTGCCAGCACCCAACGGGACAAACCAATTTATGGCTACACCTTC.